The 28 T cell receptor beta chains below come from one sample, sequenced in a study of cytomegalovirus exposure and HLA in healthy donors. PCR involved 60 Vbeta and 13 Jbeta primers. Produced via immunoSEQ multiplex PCR; TCRdb's table is partial and in-frame only. The repertoire includes about 190,000 clones, 70% to 75% of them detected once, and less than 4% sits in the top ten. The sequenced sample consisted of PBMCs. The receptors derive from a woman aged 30 to 39 in good health and CMV-seropositive.

This clone was seen a single time. This chain links TRBV13 with TRBJ2-1, with D possibly being TRBD2 (7 bases). Germline V gives CDR1 PRHDT, CDR2 FYEKMQ (reference sequence). Trimming took 7 bases from V and 9 from J, leaving 22 bases between them. The length of the CDR3 is 15 residues. The CDR3 sequence: CASMLRGREAVEQFF. As DNA, the CDR3 is TGTGCCAGCATGCTTAGGGGGAGGGAGGCCGTTGAGCAGTTCTTC.

The V and J genes are TRBV5-5 and TRBJ1-1, with D perhaps matching TRBD1 (5 bases). The germline CDR1 and CDR2 sequences are SGHKS and YYEKEE (reference sequence). Trimming left V 4 bases short and J 4 bases short, with 17 bases between. This CDR3 has 15 amino acids. CDR3 loop: CASSIGVPGGTEAFF. CDR3 DNA sequence: TGTGCCAGCAGCATCGGGGTTCCCGGGGGCACTGAAGCTTTCTTT.

This chain uses TRBV6-1 with TRBJ1-1; maybe TRBD1 (6 bases). Trimming stripped 8 bases from V and 3 bases from J, with 13 bases between. The length of the CDR3 is 13 residues. The V gene's germline CDR1 is MNHNS and CDR2 SASEGT. CDR3 nucleotides: TGTGCCAGCTGTTATTACAGGGACACTGAAGCTTTCTTT. Amino acids: CASCYYRDTEAFF.

This sequence joins TRBV27 and TRBJ2-6, with 10 nucleotides matching TRBD1. CDR1 is MNHEY and CDR2 is SMNVEV in the germline V gene (reference sequence). CDR3 length: 17 amino acids. The trim removed 4 bases at V and 0 bases at J, leaving 3 bases unmatched. CDR3 DNA sequence: TGTGCCAGCAGTTGGACAGGGGGTTTCTCTGGGGCCAACGTCCTGACTTTC. Protein: CASSWTGGFSGANVLTF.

Turning to this clone: The same CDR3 also results from other DNA sequences found in this sample. This sequence joins TRBV6-1 and TRBJ1-5, with 7 bases that match TRBD1. CDR3 size: 15 residues. The germline CDR1 and CDR2 sequences are MNHNS and SASEGT. J lost 2 bases, V lost 6 bases, and 7 bases had no gene match. The DNA of the CDR3 is TGTGCCAGCAGCCCGAGGGGGCGCGGCAATCAGCCCCAGCATTTT. Amino acids: CASSPRGRGNQPQHF.

This clone was recorded only once. A read error may produce the germline difference seen at one junction end. The chain links TRBV7-9 to TRBJ2-5; 7 positions agree with TRBD1. The CDR3 sequence is 12 residues long. CDR1 and CDR2 from the germline V gene are SEHNR and FQNEAQ (reference sequence). This chain's CDR3 is CSSSTLQGAQYF. CDR3 nucleotide sequence: TGTTCCAGCAGCACCCTTCAGGGGGCCCAGTACTTC.

The chain uses TRBV28 and TRBJ2-3; 8 bases match TRBD1. Germline loops: CDR1 MDHEN, CDR2 SYDVKM. Unmatched junction bases numbered 5, after V lost 5 bases and J lost 4 bases. The CDR3 loop spans 14 amino acids. The CDR3 protein is CASSAGGFADTQYF. In DNA form, the CDR3 reads TGTGCCAGCAGTGCAGGGGGCTTCGCAGATACGCAGTATTTT.

This chain connects TRBV6-6 to TRBJ2-7, with 10 bases lining up with TRBD2. This CDR3 has 15 residues. J gave up 2 bases and V 2 bases, and 3 bases lay outside the gene matches. Germline V gives CDR1 MNHNY, CDR2 SVGAGI (reference sequence). CDR3 nucleotide sequence: TGTGCCAGCAGTTACGGACTAGCGGTTACCTACGAGCAGTACTTC. Its protein product is CASSYGLAVTYEQYF.

The rearrangement uses TRBV15 and TRBJ2-1; 10 bases map to TRBD2. The trim removed 5 bases at V and 4 bases at J, leaving 5 bases unmatched. The CDR3 is 15 amino acids. CDR1 and CDR2 from the germline V gene are LNHNV and YYDKDF (reference sequence). The CDR3 DNA follows: TGTGCCACCAGCTCGGGACTAGCGTTGTACAATGAGCAGTTCTTC. It is translated as CATSSGLALYNEQFF. The complete variable domain, with remaining parts taken from reference TRBV15 and TRBJ2-1, reads DAMVIQNPRYQVTQFGKPVTLSCSQTLNHNVMYWYQQKSSQAPKLLFHYYDKDFNNEADTPDNFQSRRPNTSFCFLDIRSPGLGDTAMYLCATSSGLALYNEQFFGPGTRLTVL.

J is TRBJ1-5 and V is TRBV11-2; D perhaps matches TRBD1 (6 bases). The CDR3 is made up of 13 amino acids. Trimming stripped 5 bases from V and 11 bases from J, with 16 bases between. Germline V gene data show CDR1 as SGHAT and CDR2 as FQNNGV. The CDR3 spells CASSPGQGQAQHF. The DNA for the CDR3 is TGTGCCAGCAGCCCAGGTCAGGGGCAGGCCCAGCATTTT.

V usage is TRBV27 and J usage is TRBJ1-2; unclear D gene. The CDR3 is 14 residues long. Per the germline V gene, CDR1 is MNHEY and CDR2 is SMNVEV (reference sequence). The germline V and J ends were trimmed by 2 bases and 8 bases, with 15 bases remaining between them. CDR3 residues: CASSLTVRGHGYTF. CDR3 nucleotides: TGTGCCAGCAGTTTAACAGTGAGAGGGCACGGCTACACCTTC.

V and J are TRBV6-5 and TRBJ2-3; D is undetermined. CDR3 length: 14 residues. The V end was cut by 5 bases, the J end by 2 bases, with 11 bases between. From germline, CDR1 is MNHEY and CDR2 SVGAGI. CDR3 nucleotides: TGTGCCAGCAGTCGGAGTACGAACACAGATACGCAGTATTTT. The encoded protein is CASSRSTNTDTQYF.

This clone was recorded once. This chain links TRBV2 with TRBJ2-2; 10 nucleotides match TRBD2. CDR3 length: 17 amino acids. The trim removed 3 bases at V and 7 bases at J, leaving 11 bases unmatched. Germline V gives CDR1 SNHLY, CDR2 FYNNEI. DNA for the CDR3: TGTGCCAGCAGTGATTGGTCTAGCGGGAGATCTGGCGGGGAGCTGTTTTTT. Protein sequence: CASSDWSSGRSGGELFF.

The chain couples TRBV4-1 to TRBJ2-7; 8 bases map to TRBD1. Per the germline V gene, CDR1 is MGHRA and CDR2 is YSYEKL. Germline trimming cut 4 bases from V and 0 bases from J; bases unmatched to any gene: 5. CDR3 length: 15 residues. In DNA, the CDR3 is TGCGCCAGCAGCCCCCGGGACAGGAGCTCCTACGAGCAGTACTTC. Protein sequence: CASSPRDRSSYEQYF.

In its sample, this clone was seen a few times. This clone may be a read error of a much larger clone one base away. Other DNA sequences in this sample translate to the same CDR3. This chain joins TRBV4-1 and TRBJ1-1; 11 nucleotides match TRBD1. The germline V gene has CDR1 MGHRA and CDR2 YSYEKL. The CDR3 is 16 residues long. V lost 0 bases and J lost 6; bases outside the gene matches: 6. The CDR3 DNA follows: TGCGCCAGCAGCCAAGATACCGGGACAGGGGGATCTGAAGCTTTCTTT. Translated, it gives CASSQDTGTGGSEAFF.

This chain links TRBV28 with TRBJ2-2; D is possibly TRBD2 (6 bases). The CDR3 totals 15 residues. From germline, CDR1 is MDHEN and CDR2 SYDVKM. V lost 6 bases to trimming and J lost 2 bases, with 13 bases between them. CDR3 nucleotide sequence: TGTGCCAGCAGGCGGGGTTCCTCAAACACCGGGGAGCTGTTTTTT. This gives the protein CASRRGSSNTGELFF.

As concerns this clone: Other nucleotide sequences in the sample specify the same CDR3. The gene calls are TRBV2 and TRBJ2-1, with D perhaps TRBD2 (5 bases). The V end was cut by 8 bases, the J end by 1 base, with 6 bases between. Per the germline V gene, CDR1 is SNHLY and CDR2 is FYNNEI. CDR3 length equals 12 residues. CDR3 amino acids: CASRGSYNEQFF. The CDR3 bases are TGTGCCAGCCGGGGATCCTACAATGAGCAGTTCTTC.

The V call is TRBV11-2, the J call TRBJ2-7; weak D call: TRBD2 (6 bases). The ends were cut back, 1 base at V and 9 bases at J, with 16 bases in the middle. This CDR3 spans 14 amino acids. The germline V gene encodes CDR1 SGHAT and CDR2 FQNNGV. The CDR3: CASSLGPLRGGQYF. The CDR3 bases are TGTGCCAGCAGCTTAGGCCCGCTAAGGGGAGGGCAGTACTTC.

V usage is TRBV6-5 and J usage is TRBJ2-1; D perhaps matches TRBD1 (6 bases). The CDR3 runs to 13 residues. The V gene's germline CDR1 is MNHEY and CDR2 SVGAGI. V dropped 6 bases and J dropped 9 bases, with 15 bases sitting between them. CDR3 nucleotide sequence: TGTGCCAGCAGCAACGACAGGAGCGGTGAGCAGTTCTTC. This encodes CASSNDRSGEQFF.

V and J are TRBV7-9 and TRBJ2-1; tentative D call: TRBD2 (5 bases). The CDR3 is 17 amino acids. Trimming cost V 1 base and J 6 bases, with 19 bases left between them. Germline V gives CDR1 SEHNR, CDR2 FQNEAQ (reference sequence). Written as DNA, the CDR3 is TGTGCCAGCAGCTTAGTCCCCAGCCCGCGGGCTGGCAATGAGCAGTTCTTC. Translating gives CASSLVPSPRAGNEQFF.

This chain uses TRBV6-6 with TRBJ2-7; 11 positions match TRBD2. This CDR3 is built from 13 residues. The germline V gene has CDR1 MNHNY and CDR2 SVGAGI (reference sequence). Trimming removed 7 bases from V and 5 bases from J; junction bases left unmatched: 4. For the CDR3, the DNA is TGTGCCAGCAACCCGACTAGCGGGGACGAGCAGTACTTC. It codes for CASNPTSGDEQYF.

The V and J genes are TRBV15 and TRBJ2-5; no clear D. CDR3 length: 13 residues. Trimming stripped 3 bases from V and 0 bases from J, with 5 bases between. Germline CDR1 and CDR2: LNHNV and YYDKDF (reference sequence). CDR3 region: CATSSEYQETQYF. CDR3 sequence (DNA): TGTGCCACCAGCAGCGAGTACCAAGAGACCCAGTACTTC.

This clone is labeled as medium-sized (0.01 to 0.1%). CDR3 in DNA: TGCGCCAGCAGCCAAGGATCTCCTAGTGGTGCGGAAAAACTGTTTTTT. Its protein product is CASSQGSPSGAEKLFF. J is TRBJ1-4 and V is TRBV4-1; D gene uncertain. V gave up 1 base and J gave up 8 bases, with 17 bases separating them. CDR3 length equals 16 residues. The germline V gene encodes CDR1 MGHRA and CDR2 YSYEKL.

The sample holds a few counts of this clone. V gene TRBV5-6 combines with J gene TRBJ2-1; TRBD2 matches 14 bases. CDR3 length: 15 residues. Germline V gene data show CDR1 as SGHDT and CDR2 as YYEEEE. V lost 2 bases and J lost 7; bases outside the gene matches: 2. The DNA of the CDR3 is TGTGCCAGCAGCTTCGGGACTAGCGGGAGAAATGAGCAGTTCTTC. Encoded protein: CASSFGTSGRNEQFF.

The V and J genes are TRBV5-6 and TRBJ2-1, with 7 bases identical to TRBD2. CDR3 length: 14 amino acids. Germline V lookup: CDR1 SGHDT, CDR2 YYEEEE. Trimming removed 1 base from V and 9 bases from J; junction bases left unmatched: 7. The CDR3 nucleotides are TGTGCCAGCAGCTTGTCGGCGGGGGTCGCTGAGCAGTTCTTC. It specifies CASSLSAGVAEQFF.

The rearrangement uses TRBV9 and TRBJ1-1, with D uncertain. CDR1 and CDR2 (germline): SGDLS, YYNGEE. This CDR3 has 10 residues. V was cut by 4 bases and J by 10 bases, with 8 bases left in between. The DNA of the CDR3 is TGTGCCAGCAGCTCGGTCCCAGCTTTCTTT. It specifies CASSSVPAFF.

This clone came up a few times. The J gene is TRBJ2-4, the V gene TRBV2, with 11 bases that match TRBD2. The CDR3 contains 16 residues. Germline-derived CDR1 and CDR2 are SNHLY and FYNNEI. Unmatched junction bases numbered 5, after V lost 6 bases and J lost 1 base. CDR3 residues: CASRELAGAAKNIQYF. Here the CDR3 DNA reads TGTGCCAGCAGGGAACTAGCGGGAGCGGCCAAAAACATTCAGTACTTC.

V and J are TRBV27 and TRBJ2-1; 7 bases agree with TRBD2. Germline assignment: CDR1 MNHEY and CDR2 SMNVEV (reference sequence). This CDR3 spans 15 amino acids. V lost 5 bases, J lost 5 bases, and 9 bases stayed unmatched. The CDR3, as DNA: TGTGCCAGCAGTCTGACTAGCCCAATACACAATGAGCAGTTCTTC. Its protein is CASSLTSPIHNEQFF.